This entry lists 19 T cell receptor beta chains sequenced from one sample in a study of vaccination and CD4 T cells after COVID-19. CD4+ T cells that had been cultured provided DNA sequenced with the Oncomine TCR Beta short-read assay. TCRdb itself ran the PCR reads through MiXCR, one entry per CDR3 protein. Among around 19,000 distinct CDR3 sequences listed, approximately 46% were seen once. These TCRs' antigens remain unknown. Treatment described: roughly 11-day PBMC culture with coronavirus spike peptide pools or control peptides (ViraFEST assay). This sample comprised CD4+ T cells from blood, cultured in vitro, obtained before SARS-CoV-2 vaccination. Receptors originate from a human donor who had recovered from COVID-19.

Only a few counts were recorded for this clonotype. The chain links TRBV6-1 to TRBJ1-5; 7 nucleotides agree with TRBD1. Unmatched junction bases numbered 6, after V lost 0 bases and J lost 7 bases. The CDR3 has 15 residues. Germline assignment: CDR1 MNHNS and CDR2 SASEGT. The CDR3 region is CASSEARGRGQPQHF. As DNA, the CDR3 is TGTGCCAGCAGTGAAGCTAGGGGGCGCGGGCAGCCCCAGCATTTT.

V gene TRBV28 combines with J gene TRBJ2-1; D possibly corresponds to TRBD2 (5 bases). This CDR3 is built from 11 residues. The germline V and J ends were trimmed by 5 bases and 12 bases, with 11 bases remaining between them. Per the germline V gene, CDR1 is MDHEN and CDR2 is SYDVKM. This chain's CDR3 is CASSLAIGQFF. The DNA for the CDR3 is TGTGCCAGCAGTCTAGCCATCGGGCAGTTCTTC.

This chain uses TRBV7-2 with TRBJ1-2; D is unclear. The germline gives CDR1 SGHTA, CDR2 FQGNSA. The CDR3 sequence is 14 residues long. With 6 bases removed from V and 7 bases from J, the gap between germline ends came to 18 bases. The CDR3 DNA is TGTGCCAGCAGTTTCCTTGGTTCAGGCTCTGGCTACACCTTC. Amino acids: CASSFLGSGSGYTF. Combining the CDR3 with reference TRBV7-2 and TRBJ1-2 gives the whole variable domain GAGVSQSPSNKVTEKGKDVELRCDPISGHTALYWYRQSLGQGLEFLIYFQGNSAPDKSGLPSDRFSAERTGGSVSTLTIQRTQQEDSAVYLCASSFLGSGSGYTFGSGTRLTVV.

The sample holds a few counts of this clonotype. V and J are TRBV20-1 and TRBJ2-3, with 7 bases that match TRBD2. The CDR3 consists of 16 residues. CDR1 is DFQATT, CDR2 SNEGSKA, per germline (reference sequence). The V gene end was trimmed by 3 bases and the J gene end by 6 bases; junction bases not matched to a gene: 15. The CDR3 DNA follows: TGCAGTGCTAGGGATGGGCTAGCGGCAACTGGGGATACGCAGTATTTT. Its protein is CSARDGLAATGDTQYF.

This clonotype turned up a few times. This sequence joins TRBV7-3 and TRBJ1-5; maybe TRBD1 (6 bases). The germline CDR1 and CDR2 sequences are SGHTA and FQGTGA. The CDR3 totals 14 residues. V lost 7 bases and J lost 4, with 14 bases in between. CDR3 region: CASTPRGKNQPQHF. CDR3 in DNA: TGTGCCAGCACCCCGAGGGGGAAGAATCAGCCCCAGCATTTT.

The J gene is TRBJ1-5, the V gene TRBV28, with a weak D call TRBD1 (5 bases). CDR1 and CDR2 from the germline V gene are MDHEN and SYDVKM. The CDR3 sequence is 15 residues long. V lost 5 bases and J lost 6, with 17 bases in between. This chain's CDR3 is CASSAARGGGQPQHF. The CDR3 DNA reads TGTGCCAGCAGTGCCGCGAGGGGAGGCGGTCAGCCCCAGCATTTT.

This clonotype was counted a few times. The chain has TRBV19 and TRBJ1-2; D unresolved. Looked up from germline, CDR1 is LNHDA and CDR2 is SQIVND (reference sequence). Trimming shortened V by 3 bases and J by 3 bases, and 8 bases separated the two germline ends. There are 13 residues in the CDR3. The CDR3 loop reads CASSMQVDYGYTF. The CDR3 nucleotides are TGTGCCAGTAGTATGCAGGTGGACTATGGCTACACCTTC. The full variable domain, rest sourced from reference TRBV19 and TRBJ1-2, is DGGITQSPKYLFRKEGQNVTLSCEQNLNHDAMYWYRQDPGQGLRLIYYSQIVNDFQKGDIAEGYSVSREKKESFPLTVTSAQKNPTAFYLCASSMQVDYGYTFGSGTRLTVV.

The chain's CDR3 is CAWGGGFGAFF. CDR3 DNA: TGTGCCTGGGGCGGGGGGTTTGGAGCTTTCTTT. The chain is built from TRBV30 and TRBJ1-1; tentative D call: TRBD1 (5 bases). V was pared by 5 bases and J by 10 bases, with 14 bases between. CDR1 is GTSNPN, CDR2 SVGIG, per germline (reference sequence). The CDR3 extends over 11 amino acids.

This clonotype was observed a few times. This chain joins TRBV20-1 and TRBJ1-5, with TRBD1 as a possible D gene (5 bases). Germline values: CDR1 DFQATT, CDR2 SNEGSKA (reference sequence). This CDR3 has 13 residues. V was cut by 3 bases and J by 5 bases, with 11 bases left in between. The DNA of the CDR3 is TGCAGTGCTAGTTCGGCAGGGTATCAGCCCCAGCATTTT. Protein product: CSASSAGYQPQHF.

This clonotype was counted between two and nine times. V and J are TRBV6-1 and TRBJ2-1; 8 bases agree with TRBD1. Germline V CDR1 and CDR2: MNHNS, SASEGT. After removal of 6 bases from V and 9 bases from J, the junction contained 4 bases not matched to a gene. This CDR3 region has 12 residues. The CDR3: CASRTGEAEQFF. Here the CDR3 DNA reads TGTGCCAGCAGGACAGGGGAGGCTGAGCAGTTCTTC.

This clonotype was detected a few times. The genes are TRBV20-1 and TRBJ2-3; 12 nucleotides line up with TRBD2. From germline, CDR1 is DFQATT and CDR2 SNEGSKA (reference sequence). The CDR3 extends over 12 amino acids. DNA for the CDR3: TGCAGCGGGACTAGCGGGCCAGATACGCAGTATTTT. This translates into CSGTSGPDTQYF.

V usage is TRBV2 and J usage is TRBJ2-7; no firm D call. V was clipped by 2 bases and J by 5 bases, with 7 bases between them. Looked up from germline, CDR1 is SNHLY and CDR2 is FYNNEI. The CDR3 consists of 12 residues. CDR3 in amino acids: CASSEWVDEQYF. In nucleotides, the CDR3 is TGTGCCAGCAGTGAATGGGTAGACGAGCAGTACTTC.

This clonotype was seen only once. J is TRBJ1-5 and V is TRBV19; 9 bases are shared with TRBD1. CDR1 is LNHDA and CDR2 is SQIVND in the germline V gene (reference sequence). V dropped 5 bases and J dropped 7; count of bases not matched to a gene: 12. This CDR3 is 16 amino acids long. CDR3 region: CASSGYVGTGSQPQHF. The CDR3 DNA reads TGTGCCAGTAGTGGCTACGTTGGGACAGGGAGCCAGCCCCAGCATTTT.

The DNA for the CDR3 is TGTGCCAGCAGCTACGCGACACCGGGACGGGACGAGCAGTACTTC. This gives the protein CASSYATPGRDEQYF. V and J are TRBV7-9 and TRBJ2-7; D tentatively reads TRBD1 or TRBD2 (5 bases each). The CDR3 is 15 residues long. V lost 4 bases to trimming and J lost 5 bases, with 18 bases between them. Germline-derived CDR1 and CDR2 are SEHNR and FQNEAQ (reference sequence).

This clonotype occurred a few times. The chain is built from TRBV19 and TRBJ1-1; D unclear. The germline V gene encodes CDR1 LNHDA and CDR2 SQIVND (reference sequence). The V gene lost 5 bases and the J gene lost 0 bases, with 13 bases spanning the gap. The CDR3 spans 15 residues. The CDR3 loop reads CASSRALNMNTEAFF. CDR3 bases: TGTGCCAGTAGTCGGGCCCTCAACATGAACACTGAAGCTTTCTTT.

The J gene is TRBJ1-2, the V gene TRBV7-9; D unresolved. This CDR3 comprises 14 residues. Trimming took 5 bases from V and 8 from J, leaving 18 bases between them. Germline assignment: CDR1 SEHNR and CDR2 FQNEAQ (reference sequence). CDR3 sequence: CASSAVASLGGYTF. CDR3 DNA: TGTGCCAGCAGCGCGGTAGCCTCCCTGGGAGGCTACACCTTC.

Only a few counts were recorded for this clonotype. The chain uses TRBV20-1 and TRBJ1-1; perhaps TRBD1 as D (5 bases). This CDR3 is built from 15 residues. With 0 bases removed from V and 2 bases from J, the gap between germline ends came to 13 bases. Germline V gene lookup returns CDR1 DFQATT and CDR2 SNEGSKA (reference sequence). Here the CDR3 reads CSARDLRTPNTEAFF. As DNA, the CDR3 is TGCAGTGCTAGAGATCTTAGGACACCAAACACTGAAGCTTTCTTT.

This clonotype has a handful of counts. The chain carries TRBV6-1 and TRBJ1-5, with D unclear. Trimming left V 3 bases short and J 3 bases short, with 6 bases between. This CDR3 has 13 residues. CDR1 is MNHNS and CDR2 is SASEGT in the germline V gene. In nucleotides, the CDR3 is TGTGCCAGCAGTGAGGGGATCAATCAGCCCCAGCATTTT. Translated, it gives CASSEGINQPQHF.

The V and J genes are TRBV9 and TRBJ1-2; possibly TRBD1 for D (6 bases). Germline V gives CDR1 SGDLS, CDR2 YYNGEE. V shed 4 bases and J shed 8 bases, with 33 bases lying between them. The CDR3 loop spans 19 amino acids. As DNA, the CDR3 is TGTGCCAGCAGCCCTCTTCTTGGTACAGGGCCGCTCGGGATCGGGGGCTACACCTTC. It specifies CASSPLLGTGPLGIGGYTF.